This T cell receptor beta chain derives from a study of blood T cell repertoires in COVID-19. Background on the study: Samples taken during acute and convalescent COVID-19 were collected in the United States, Italy and Spain.

In the original processing: It was from reference gene primer amplification that nucleated cell counts were estimated. TCRdb keeps only in-frame clones here, not all; method: immunoSEQ multiplex PCR. The DNA gave D and trimming, while V, J and clone size come from that table. The sample carries approximately 160,000 clones, roughly 87% recorded once. Enrollees, roughly 18 to 90 years old, lived in 24 US areas. Two negative PCRs, clearance, or symptom resolution were required of recovered Cohort 3 donors. The sequenced sample was PBMCs or T cells enriched from blood (not recorded which). This clonotype was obtained from a woman between 50 and 59 years old who had recovered from COVID-19.

The DNA of the CDR3 is TGCGCCAGCAGCTCGGGGGGGGGAGCCCCTAATGAAAAACTGTTTTTT. This sequence encodes CASSSGGGAPNEKLFF. The chain couples TRBV5-1 to TRBJ1-4; the D gene is possibly TRBD1 (5 bases). CDR3 length equals 16 residues. The germline V and J ends were trimmed by 3 bases and 3 bases, with 15 bases remaining between them. Germline CDR1 reads SGHRS; CDR2 reads YFSETQ.